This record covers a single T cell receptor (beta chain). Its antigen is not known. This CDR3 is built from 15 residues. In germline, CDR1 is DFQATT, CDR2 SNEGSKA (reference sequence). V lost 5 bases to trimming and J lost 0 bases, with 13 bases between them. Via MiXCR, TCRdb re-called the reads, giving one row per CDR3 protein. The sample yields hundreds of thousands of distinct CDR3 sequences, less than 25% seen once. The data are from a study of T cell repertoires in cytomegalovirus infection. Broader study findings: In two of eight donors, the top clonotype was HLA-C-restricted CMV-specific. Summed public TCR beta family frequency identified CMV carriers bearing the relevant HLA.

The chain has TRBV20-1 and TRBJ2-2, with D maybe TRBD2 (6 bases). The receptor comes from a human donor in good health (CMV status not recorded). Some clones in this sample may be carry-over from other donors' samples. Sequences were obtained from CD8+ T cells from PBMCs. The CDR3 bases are TGCAGTGCTGAAAACCGGGACTCGAACACCGGGGAGCTGTTTTTT. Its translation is CSAENRDSNTGELFF.